Listed below are T cell receptor beta chains from one sample, sequenced in a study of T cell clones after liver transplantation. Profiled with immunoSEQ multiplex PCR; TCRdb holds only in-frame clones, not every one. The sample carries 80,000 or so clones, roughly 82% recorded once. Source: CD4+ T cells from blood, taken 45 to 46 months after liver transplant. These receptor sequences come from a human patient who received a liver transplant. Some of these T cells may belong to the graft donor. Each CDR3 is given with its conserved first and last residue. A D gene is named only where the DNA matches it firmly. Only part of the rows carry a size: once, few, many, or a class if the clone is expanded.

abundance: -; v_gene: TRBV27; d_gene: -; j_gene: TRBJ2-7; CDR3nt: TGTGCCAGCAGCTTACTACAGGCAAGCGAGCAGTACTTC; CDR3aa: CASSLLQASEQYF
abundance: -; v_gene: TRBV2; d_gene: -; j_gene: TRBJ2-3; CDR3nt: TGTGCCAGCAGCGGAACGGGACCCACAGATACGCAGTATTTT; CDR3aa: CASSGTGPTDTQYF
abundance: -; v_gene: TRBV9; d_gene: TRBD2; j_gene: TRBJ2-7; CDR3nt: TGTGCCAGCAGCGTAGGGGGGACTAGTCCATACGAGCAGTACTTC; CDR3aa: CASSVGGTSPYEQYF
abundance: -; v_gene: TRBV7-2; d_gene: TRBD1; j_gene: TRBJ2-3; CDR3nt: TGTGCCAGCAGCTCGGAGCAGGGGGTGCCAGATACGCAGTATTTT; CDR3aa: CASSSEQGVPDTQYF
abundance: -; v_gene: TRBV12-5; d_gene: -; j_gene: TRBJ1-1; CDR3nt: TGTGCTAGTGGCCTCAGGAACACTGAAGCTTTCTTT; CDR3aa: CASGLRNTEAFF
abundance: medium-sized; v_gene: TRBV19; d_gene: TRBD1; j_gene: TRBJ1-5; CDR3nt: TGTGCCAGTACCGGGGGACAGGGTGGCAATCAGCCCCAGCATTTT; CDR3aa: CASTGGQGGNQPQHF
abundance: few; v_gene: TRBV28; d_gene: -; j_gene: TRBJ1-5; CDR3nt: TGTGCCAGCAGTTTCTTCCCGAGACATCTTGATCAGCCCCAGCATTTT; CDR3aa: CASSFFPRHLDQPQHF
abundance: -; v_gene: TRBV27; d_gene: TRBD1; j_gene: TRBJ1-1; CDR3nt: TGTGCCAGCAGTCTACTCGGGACAGGGGGATCGAACACTGAAGCTTTCTTT; CDR3aa: CASSLLGTGGSNTEAFF
abundance: -; v_gene: TRBV5-1; d_gene: TRBD2; j_gene: TRBJ2-2; CDR3nt: TGCGCCAGTTCCGAAAACCTCGGGACTAGCCTTACCACCGGGGAGCTGTTTTTT; CDR3aa: CASSENLGTSLTTGELFF
abundance: -; v_gene: TRBV6-4; d_gene: -; j_gene: TRBJ1-5; CDR3nt: TGTGCCAGCAGTGCGAGAGGGGGCAATCAGCCCCAGCATTTT; CDR3aa: CASSARGGNQPQHF
abundance: -; v_gene: TRBV28; d_gene: TRBD2; j_gene: TRBJ2-1; CDR3nt: TGTGCCAGCAGTTTACGGGAGGGATTAGCTCATGAGCAGTTCTTC; CDR3aa: CASSLREGLAHEQFF
abundance: -; v_gene: TRBV9; d_gene: -; j_gene: TRBJ1-4; CDR3nt: TGTGCCAGCAGCGTAGAGATCTCGTCTGAAAAACTGTTTTTT; CDR3aa: CASSVEISSEKLFF
abundance: -; v_gene: TRBV6-4; d_gene: -; j_gene: TRBJ1-1; CDR3nt: TGTGCCAGCAGACTAAGGACGGACATACGAGGGCCTGAAGCTTTCTTT; CDR3aa: CASRLRTDIRGPEAFF
abundance: -; v_gene: TRBV6-5; d_gene: -; j_gene: TRBJ1-1; CDR3nt: TGTGCCAGCAGTTACTCGGCAGATATGAACACTGAAGCTTTCTTT; CDR3aa: CASSYSADMNTEAFF
abundance: -; v_gene: TRBV10-3; d_gene: -; j_gene: TRBJ1-1; CDR3nt: TGTGCCATCAGTGAGTCAGGCGCCAATCAGGAAGCTTTCTTT; CDR3aa: CAISESGANQEAFF
abundance: -; v_gene: TRBV19; d_gene: TRBD2; j_gene: TRBJ2-3; CDR3nt: TGTGCCAGTAGTCCCTGGACTAGCGGCACAGATACGCAGTATTTT; CDR3aa: CASSPWTSGTDTQYF
abundance: few; v_gene: TRBV5-1; d_gene: TRBD2; j_gene: TRBJ2-7; CDR3nt: TGCGCCAGCAGCCGGACGGCAGCGACTAGCGGGGAACCCTCCTACGAGCAGTACTTC; CDR3aa: CASSRTAATSGEPSYEQYF
abundance: -; v_gene: TRBV7-8; d_gene: -; j_gene: TRBJ1-5; CDR3nt: TGTGCCAGCAGCTTAGGAGCCAATCAGCCCCAGCATTTT; CDR3aa: CASSLGANQPQHF
abundance: -; v_gene: TRBV29-1; d_gene: TRBD2; j_gene: TRBJ2-3; CDR3nt: TGCAGCGTCGCCGGGACTAGCAGAACGATTAGCACAGATACGCAGTATTTT; CDR3aa: CSVAGTSRTISTDTQYF
abundance: -; v_gene: TRBV6-1; d_gene: -; j_gene: TRBJ2-4; CDR3nt: TGTGCCAGCAGTGAAGTCTTAGCGGAAAACATTCAGTACTTC; CDR3aa: CASSEVLAENIQYF
abundance: -; v_gene: TRBV7-8; d_gene: TRBD1; j_gene: TRBJ1-2; CDR3nt: TGTGCCAGCTCCCACGGGGGACAGGGGCGACTAAACTATGGCTACACCTTC; CDR3aa: CASSHGGQGRLNYGYTF
abundance: -; v_gene: TRBV9; d_gene: -; j_gene: TRBJ2-2; CDR3nt: TGTGCCAGCAGCGTAGGGGACACCGGGGAGCTGTTTTTT; CDR3aa: CASSVGDTGELFF
abundance: -; v_gene: TRBV23-1; d_gene: -; j_gene: TRBJ1-1; CDR3nt: TGCGCCAGCAGCCCAGGGGATCAACCCGGCGCGGAGTCTGAAGCTTTCTTT; CDR3aa: CASSPGDQPGAESEAFF
abundance: -; v_gene: TRBV5-4; d_gene: -; j_gene: TRBJ2-1; CDR3nt: TGTGCCAGCAGCTTAACGGGCCACTCCTACAATGAGCAGTTCTTC; CDR3aa: CASSLTGHSYNEQFF
abundance: -; v_gene: TRBV29-1; d_gene: -; j_gene: TRBJ2-1; CDR3nt: TGCAGCGTTGACTGGCGAGGTAACAATGAGCAGTTCTTC; CDR3aa: CSVDWRGNNEQFF
abundance: -; v_gene: TRBV6-5; d_gene: -; j_gene: TRBJ2-7; CDR3nt: TGTGCCAGCAGTGAAGACTACGAGCAGTACTTC; CDR3aa: CASSEDYEQYF
abundance: -; v_gene: TRBV10-2; d_gene: -; j_gene: TRBJ1-1; CDR3nt: TGCGCCAGCAGTGAAACTGGGCAGGGGAAGGGGAACACTGAAGCTTTCTTT; CDR3aa: CASSETGQGKGNTEAFF
abundance: -; v_gene: TRBV19; d_gene: -; j_gene: TRBJ2-4; CDR3nt: TGTGCCAGCGGCAGGGATGCGACCAAAAACATTCAGTACTTC; CDR3aa: CASGRDATKNIQYF
abundance: -; v_gene: TRBV19; d_gene: -; j_gene: TRBJ2-2; CDR3nt: TGTGCCAGTAGTATAGGTGGTAGCGGAACACCTAACACCGGGGAGCTGTTTTTT; CDR3aa: CASSIGGSGTPNTGELFF
abundance: medium-sized; v_gene: TRBV28; d_gene: -; j_gene: TRBJ1-5; CDR3nt: TGTGCCAGCAGTTTGGCGGCAGGGGGCAATCAGCCCCAGCATTTT; CDR3aa: CASSLAAGGNQPQHF
abundance: -; v_gene: TRBV5-1; d_gene: -; j_gene: TRBJ2-7; CDR3nt: TGCGCCAGCAGCTTGGCCACTAGCAACTACGAGCAGTACTTC; CDR3aa: CASSLATSNYEQYF
abundance: -; v_gene: TRBV6-5; d_gene: -; j_gene: TRBJ2-5; CDR3nt: TGTGCCAGCAGTCCAGGAATCCAAGAGACCCAGTACTTC; CDR3aa: CASSPGIQETQYF
abundance: -; v_gene: TRBV27; d_gene: TRBD1; j_gene: TRBJ2-2; CDR3nt: TGTGCCAGCAGCCCCGACAGGGTTGGCACCGGGGAGCTGTTTTTT; CDR3aa: CASSPDRVGTGELFF
abundance: once; v_gene: TRBV7-2; d_gene: -; j_gene: TRBJ2-7; CDR3nt: TGTGCCAGCAGCCCGGGGGTGAGGAGCTCCTACGAGCAGTACTTC; CDR3aa: CASSPGVRSSYEQYF
abundance: -; v_gene: TRBV19; d_gene: -; j_gene: TRBJ1-1; CDR3nt: TGTGCCAGTATGCCATTTCAAGCACAGGGATGCACTGAAGCTTTCTTT; CDR3aa: CASMPFQAQGCTEAFF
abundance: -; v_gene: TRBV5-1; d_gene: -; j_gene: TRBJ2-2; CDR3nt: TGCGCCAGCACCCCCCACGCGAACACCGGGGAGCTGTTTTTT; CDR3aa: CASTPHANTGELFF
abundance: -; v_gene: TRBV5-1; d_gene: -; j_gene: TRBJ1-1; CDR3nt: TGCGCCAGCAGCTTGATCGTAGGGCAGGACACTGAAGCTTTCTTT; CDR3aa: CASSLIVGQDTEAFF
abundance: -; v_gene: TRBV2; d_gene: -; j_gene: TRBJ2-7; CDR3nt: TGTGCCAGCAACCCAGGGACCTTCTACGTTGAGCAGTACTTC; CDR3aa: CASNPGTFYVEQYF
abundance: -; v_gene: TRBV19; d_gene: -; j_gene: TRBJ2-1; CDR3nt: TGTGCCAGTAGTATCCCCGGGCGGGGAAATGAGCAGTTCTTC; CDR3aa: CASSIPGRGNEQFF